This TCR beta chain was observed in a study of chemoradiotherapy in HPV16-positive cancers. Background on the study: A couple of HPV16-positive patients' cells yielded candidate HPV-specific clones and common motifs.

On this clone itself: Its target is unknown.

Trimming pared 8 bases from V and 3 bases from J, leaving 17 bases between. Germline-derived CDR1 and CDR2 are MDHEN and SYDVKM. The CDR3 length is 15 residues. Study-level results: Functional assays defining HPV-specific T cells used only a couple of HPV16-positive patients. For HPV16-positive patients, expanding HPV-responsive T cells associated with longer recurrence-free survival. Candidate HPV-specific clones and E7-related TCR motifs grew in tumor during treatment.

Generated by immunoSEQ multiplex PCR, the TCRdb table keeps only in-frame clones and is missing some. The sample has some 16,000 clones; about three quarters are singletons. The receptor comes from a human donor with HPV-associated anogenital cancer. Sample acquisition took place from a patient who underwent chemoradiotherapy. V is TRBV28 and J is TRBJ1-5; a weak D match, TRBD1 (6 bases). The CDR3 DNA follows: TGTGCCAGCGGATCGACGGGGGGGCTCAATCAGCCCCAGCATTTT. Translated, it gives CASGSTGGLNQPQHF.